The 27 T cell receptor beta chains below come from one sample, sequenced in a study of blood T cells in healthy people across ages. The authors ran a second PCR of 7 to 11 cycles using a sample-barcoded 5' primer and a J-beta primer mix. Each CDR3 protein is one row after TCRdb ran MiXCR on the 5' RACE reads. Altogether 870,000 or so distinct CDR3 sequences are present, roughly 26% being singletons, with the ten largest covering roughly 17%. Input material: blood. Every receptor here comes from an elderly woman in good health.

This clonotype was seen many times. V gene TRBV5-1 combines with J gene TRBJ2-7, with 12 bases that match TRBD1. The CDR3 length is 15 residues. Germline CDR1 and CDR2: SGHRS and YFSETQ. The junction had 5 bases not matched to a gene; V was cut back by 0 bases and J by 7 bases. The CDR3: CASSLGDRGLEEQYF. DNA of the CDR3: TGCGCCAGCAGCTTGGGGGACAGGGGGCTCGAGGAGCAGTACTTC.

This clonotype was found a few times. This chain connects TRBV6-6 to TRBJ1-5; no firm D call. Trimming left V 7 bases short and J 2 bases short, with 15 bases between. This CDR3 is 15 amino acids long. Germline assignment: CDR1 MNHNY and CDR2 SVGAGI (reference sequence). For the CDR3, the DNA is TGTGCCAGCACCGACGTAGCAGGTCGCAATCAGCCCCAGCATTTT. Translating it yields CASTDVAGRNQPQHF.

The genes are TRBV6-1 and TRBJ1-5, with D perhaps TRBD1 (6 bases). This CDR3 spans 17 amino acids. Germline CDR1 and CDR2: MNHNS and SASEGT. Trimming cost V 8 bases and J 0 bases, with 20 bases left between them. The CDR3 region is CASSSGGGLNSNQPQHF. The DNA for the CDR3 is TGTGCCAGCTCTTCCGGGGGGGGCTTAAATAGCAATCAGCCCCAGCATTTT.

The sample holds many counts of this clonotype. CDR3 nucleotide sequence: TGTGCCAGCAGTTACCCCGGGACAGGGTGGAATGAGCAGTTCTTC. It encodes CASSYPGTGWNEQFF. This rearrangement joins TRBV6-2 or TRBV6-3 to TRBJ2-1, with TRBD1 identical over 9 bases. Germline-derived CDR1 and CDR2 are MNHEY and SVGEGT. With 2 bases clipped from V and 7 bases from J, the junction kept 6 bases outside the gene matches. CDR3 length equals 15 residues.

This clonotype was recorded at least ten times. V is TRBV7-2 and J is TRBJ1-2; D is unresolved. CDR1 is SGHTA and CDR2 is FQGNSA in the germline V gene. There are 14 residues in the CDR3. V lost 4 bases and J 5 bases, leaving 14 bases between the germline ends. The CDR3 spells CASSSGGASYGYTF. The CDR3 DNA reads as TGTGCCAGCAGCTCCGGTGGAGCTTCATATGGCTACACCTTC.

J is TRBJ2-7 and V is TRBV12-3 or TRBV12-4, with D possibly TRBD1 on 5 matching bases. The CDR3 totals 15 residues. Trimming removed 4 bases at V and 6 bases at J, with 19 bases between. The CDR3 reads CASSSLTSGSREQYF. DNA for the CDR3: TGTGCCAGCAGTTCGCTCACCTCAGGGTCGCGCGAGCAGTACTTC.

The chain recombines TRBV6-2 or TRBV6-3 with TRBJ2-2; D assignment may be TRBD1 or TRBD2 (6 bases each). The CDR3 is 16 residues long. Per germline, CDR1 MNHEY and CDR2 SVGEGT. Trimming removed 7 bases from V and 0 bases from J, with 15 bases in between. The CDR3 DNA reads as TGTGCCAGCACACTCGTGAGGGGGGCGAACACCGGGGAGCTGTTTTTT. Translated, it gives CASTLVRGANTGELFF.

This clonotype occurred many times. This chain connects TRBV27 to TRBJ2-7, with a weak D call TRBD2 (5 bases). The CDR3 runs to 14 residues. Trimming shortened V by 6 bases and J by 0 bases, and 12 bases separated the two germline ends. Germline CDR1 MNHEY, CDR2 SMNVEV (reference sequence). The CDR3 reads CASRTPGSSYEQYF. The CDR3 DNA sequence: TGTGCCAGCAGGACTCCGGGGAGCTCCTACGAGCAGTACTTC.

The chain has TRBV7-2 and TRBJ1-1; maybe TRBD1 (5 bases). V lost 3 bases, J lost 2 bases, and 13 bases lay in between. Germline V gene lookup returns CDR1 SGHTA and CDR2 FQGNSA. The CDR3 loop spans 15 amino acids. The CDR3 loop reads CASSFSRRGNTEAFF. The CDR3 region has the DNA TGTGCCAGCAGCTTCTCTAGGAGGGGTAACACTGAAGCTTTCTTT.

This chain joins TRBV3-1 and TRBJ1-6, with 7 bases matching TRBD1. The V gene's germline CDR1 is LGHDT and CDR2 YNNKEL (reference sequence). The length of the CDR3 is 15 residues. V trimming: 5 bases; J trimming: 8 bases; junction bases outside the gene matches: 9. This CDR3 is CASSSTGTVHSPLHF. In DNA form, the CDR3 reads TGTGCCAGCAGCTCGACCGGGACAGTCCATTCACCCCTCCACTTT.

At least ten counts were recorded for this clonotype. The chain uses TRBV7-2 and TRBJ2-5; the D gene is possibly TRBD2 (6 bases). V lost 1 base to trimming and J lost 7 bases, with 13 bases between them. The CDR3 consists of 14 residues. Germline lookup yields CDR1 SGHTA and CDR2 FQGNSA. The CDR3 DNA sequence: TGTGCCAGCAGCTTAGGAGGATCAGCGGGGACCCAGTACTTC. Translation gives CASSLGGSAGTQYF.

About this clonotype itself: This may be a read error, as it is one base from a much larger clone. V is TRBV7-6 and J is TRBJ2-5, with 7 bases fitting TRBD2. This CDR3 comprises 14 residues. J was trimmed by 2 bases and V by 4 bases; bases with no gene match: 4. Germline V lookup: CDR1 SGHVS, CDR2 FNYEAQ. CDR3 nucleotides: TGTGCCAGCAGCTGTGACGGGGGGCAAGAGACCCAGTACTTC. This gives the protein CASSCDGGQETQYF.

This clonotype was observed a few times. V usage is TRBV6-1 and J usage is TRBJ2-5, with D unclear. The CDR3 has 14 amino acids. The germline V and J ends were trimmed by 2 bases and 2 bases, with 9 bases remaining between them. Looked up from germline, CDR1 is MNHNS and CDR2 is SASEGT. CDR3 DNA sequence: TGTGCCAGCAGTGAAATCTTGCAGCAAGAGACCCAGTACTTC. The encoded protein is CASSEILQQETQYF.

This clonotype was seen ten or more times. CDR3 region: CASSPRTAGSRYEQYF. The CDR3 region has the DNA TGTGCCAGCTCACCGCGTACAGCGGGGAGTAGGTACGAGCAGTACTTC. The V call is TRBV18, the J call TRBJ2-7; 7 bases align to TRBD2. Germline values: CDR1 KGHSH, CDR2 LQKENI. The CDR3 spans 16 residues. V shed 3 bases, J shed 4 bases, and the junction held 12 bases outside the gene matches.

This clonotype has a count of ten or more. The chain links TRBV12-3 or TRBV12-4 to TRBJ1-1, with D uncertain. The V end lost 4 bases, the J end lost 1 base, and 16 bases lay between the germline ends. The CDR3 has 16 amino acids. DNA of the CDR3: TGTGCCAGCAGTTACCCACTCGGGCGGAAGAACACTGAAGCTTTCTTT. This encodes CASSYPLGRKNTEAFF.

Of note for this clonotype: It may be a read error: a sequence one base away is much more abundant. CDR3 loop: CVWVDTGGGYGYTF. In nucleotides, the CDR3 is TGTGTCTGGGTTGATACAGGGGGCGGCTATGGCTACACCTTC. The V and J genes are TRBV30 and TRBJ1-2; TRBD1 agrees at 9 bases. The CDR3 runs 14 residues. CDR1 GTSNPN and CDR2 SVGIG come from the germline V gene (reference sequence). Looking up the rest from reference TRBV30 and TRBJ1-2 gives the full variable domain: SQTIHQWPATLVQPVGSPLSLECTVEGTSNPNLYWYRQAAGRGLQLLFYSVGIGQISSEVPQNLSASRPQDRQFILSSKKLLLSDSGFYLCVWVDTGGGYGYTFGSGTRLTVV.

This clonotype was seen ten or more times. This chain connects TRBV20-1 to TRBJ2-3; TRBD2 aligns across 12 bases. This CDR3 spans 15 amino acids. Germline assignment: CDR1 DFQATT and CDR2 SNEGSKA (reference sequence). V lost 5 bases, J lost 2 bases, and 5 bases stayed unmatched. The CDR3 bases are TGCAGTGCTTCCGGGACTAGCGGGCCCACAGATACGCAGTATTTT. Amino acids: CSASGTSGPTDTQYF.

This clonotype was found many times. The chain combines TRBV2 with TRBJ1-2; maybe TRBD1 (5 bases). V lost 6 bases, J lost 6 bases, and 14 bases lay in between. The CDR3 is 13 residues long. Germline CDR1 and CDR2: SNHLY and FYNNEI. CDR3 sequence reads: CASRGGIIDGYTF. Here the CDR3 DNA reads TGTGCCAGCAGGGGGGGGATTATCGATGGCTACACCTTC.

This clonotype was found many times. CDR3 in amino acids: CASSLEINNEQFF. In DNA form, the CDR3 reads TGCGCCAGCAGCTTGGAAATTAACAATGAGCAGTTCTTC. The chain combines TRBV5-1 with TRBJ2-1; D remains ambiguous. With 0 bases removed from V and 5 bases from J, the gap between germline ends came to 6 bases. The CDR3 totals 13 residues. CDR1 SGHRS and CDR2 YFSETQ come from the germline V gene.

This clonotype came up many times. CDR3 sequence reads: CASSNRGGINEQFF. CDR3 DNA: TGTGCCAGCAGTAACAGGGGAGGGATCAATGAGCAGTTCTTC. This rearrangement joins TRBV28 to TRBJ2-1; tentatively, D is TRBD1 or TRBD2 (7 bases each). V lost 5 bases and J lost 6, with 14 bases in between. Germline values: CDR1 MDHEN, CDR2 SYDVKM. This CDR3 is built from 14 residues.

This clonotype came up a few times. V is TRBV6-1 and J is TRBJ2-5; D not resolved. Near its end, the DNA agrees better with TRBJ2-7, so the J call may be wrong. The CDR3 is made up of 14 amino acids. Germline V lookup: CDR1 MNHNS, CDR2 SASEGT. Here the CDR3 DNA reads TGTGCCAGCAGAGTAATGGGCGGAACCTACGAGCAGTACTTC. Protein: CASRVMGGTYEQYF.

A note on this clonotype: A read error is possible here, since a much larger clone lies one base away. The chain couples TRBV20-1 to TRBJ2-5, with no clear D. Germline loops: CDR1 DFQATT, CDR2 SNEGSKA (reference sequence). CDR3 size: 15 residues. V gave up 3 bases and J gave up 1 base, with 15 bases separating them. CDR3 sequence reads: CSASSNKVRQETQYF. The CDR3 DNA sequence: TGCAGTGCTAGTTCGAACAAGGTCCGCCAAGAGACCCAGTACTTC.

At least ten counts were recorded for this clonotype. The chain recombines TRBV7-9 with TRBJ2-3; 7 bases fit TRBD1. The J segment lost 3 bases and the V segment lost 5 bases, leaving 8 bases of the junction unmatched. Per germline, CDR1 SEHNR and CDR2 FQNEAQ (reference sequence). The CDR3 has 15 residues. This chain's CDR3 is CASSEVTGVTDTQYF. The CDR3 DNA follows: TGTGCCAGCAGCGAGGTCACAGGGGTAACAGATACGCAGTATTTT. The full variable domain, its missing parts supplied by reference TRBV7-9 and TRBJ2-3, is DTGVSQNPRHKITKRGQNVTFRCDPISEHNRLYWYRQTLGQGPEFLTYFQNEAQLEKSRLLSDRFSAERPKGSFSTLEIQRTEQGDSAMYLCASSEVTGVTDTQYFGPGTRLTVL.

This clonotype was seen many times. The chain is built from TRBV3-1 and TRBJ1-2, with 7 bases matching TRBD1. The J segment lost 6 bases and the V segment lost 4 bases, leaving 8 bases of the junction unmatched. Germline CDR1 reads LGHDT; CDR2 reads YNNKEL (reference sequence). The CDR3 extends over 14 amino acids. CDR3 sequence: CASSLRGTENGYTF. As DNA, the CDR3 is TGTGCCAGCAGCCTCAGAGGGACAGAAAATGGCTACACCTTC.

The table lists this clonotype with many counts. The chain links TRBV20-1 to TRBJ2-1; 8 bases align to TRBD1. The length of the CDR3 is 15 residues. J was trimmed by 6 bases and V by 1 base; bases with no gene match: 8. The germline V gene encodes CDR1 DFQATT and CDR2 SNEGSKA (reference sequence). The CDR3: CSARVGQGGSNEQFF. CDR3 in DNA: TGCAGTGCTAGAGTAGGACAGGGAGGAAGCAATGAGCAGTTCTTC.

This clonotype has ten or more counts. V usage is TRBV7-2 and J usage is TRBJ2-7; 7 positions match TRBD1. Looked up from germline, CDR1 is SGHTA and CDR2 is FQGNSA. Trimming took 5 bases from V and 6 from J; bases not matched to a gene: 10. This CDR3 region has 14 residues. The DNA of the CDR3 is TGTGCCAGCAGCGGCCGGGACAGAATAGGCGAGCAGTACTTC. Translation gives CASSGRDRIGEQYF.

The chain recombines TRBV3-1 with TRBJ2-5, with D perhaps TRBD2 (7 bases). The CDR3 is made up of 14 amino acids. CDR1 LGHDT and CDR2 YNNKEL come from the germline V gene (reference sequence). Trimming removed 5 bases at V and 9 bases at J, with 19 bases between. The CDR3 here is CASSEVGGAGAQYF. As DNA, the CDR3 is TGTGCCAGCAGCGAAGTAGGGGGGGCCGGCGCCCAGTACTTC.